The next 20 T cell receptor beta chains were all read from a single sample in a study of CD8 T cells in ankylosing spondylitis. These TCRs' antigens remain unknown. TCRdb re-analysed the 5' RACE reads in MiXCR, keeping a single row per CDR3 protein. Among about 220,000 distinct CDR3 sequences listed, about 18% were seen once. Study-wide results and caveats: A TCR beta motif made of several highly homologous variants seemed typical of ankylosing spondylitis blood.

The sequenced material came from blood, either unsorted or a sorted T cell fraction (not recorded which). The receptor source for this set is a male donor with ankylosing spondylitis.

The chain has TRBV5-1 and TRBJ1-2; D perhaps matches TRBD1 (6 bases). This CDR3 is built from 12 residues. Germline V gene lookup returns CDR1 SGHRS and CDR2 YFSETQ. V gave up 2 bases and J gave up 7 bases, with 9 bases separating them. The CDR3 region is CASSLQGAGYTF. The CDR3 DNA is TGCGCCAGCAGCTTACAGGGTGCTGGCTACACCTTC.

This clonotype occurred a few times. The chain joins TRBV12-3 or TRBV12-4 to TRBJ2-1; tentatively, D is TRBD2 (7 bases). Deletions cut 7 bases from V and 7 bases from J, with 11 bases between. The CDR3 sequence is 12 residues long. CDR3 protein: CASTEGGNEQFF. Written as DNA, the CDR3 is TGTGCCAGCACCGAGGGGGGGAATGAGCAGTTCTTC.

The chain uses TRBV11-2 and TRBJ2-3; D possibly corresponds to TRBD2 (5 bases). This CDR3 is built from 17 residues. The germline V gene has CDR1 SGHAT and CDR2 FQNNGV. V was shortened by 5 bases and J by 1 base, with 19 bases between the two germline ends. This CDR3 is CASSPGNYGMGTDTQYF. The CDR3 DNA sequence: TGTGCCAGCAGCCCCGGTAACTACGGGATGGGCACAGATACGCAGTATTTT.

This chain links TRBV5-1 with TRBJ2-7; either TRBD1 or TRBD2 may supply D (6 bases each). Trimming cost V 4 bases and J 3 bases, with 14 bases left between them. Germline V lookup: CDR1 SGHRS, CDR2 YFSETQ. The CDR3 extends over 14 amino acids. CDR3 in amino acids: CASSIGGKDYEQYF. The CDR3 DNA reads TGCGCCAGCAGCATAGGGGGGAAGGACTACGAGCAGTACTTC.

The chain joins TRBV9 to TRBJ2-7, with 7 bases matching TRBD1. Germline CDR1 reads SGDLS; CDR2 reads YYNGEE. The CDR3 has 15 amino acids. Trimming at V came to 0 bases and at J to 2 bases, leaving 5 bases not matched to a gene. This CDR3 is CASSVEGTAAYEQYF. CDR3 in DNA: TGTGCCAGCAGCGTAGAAGGGACAGCCGCCTACGAGCAGTACTTC.

CDR3 sequence reads: CASSPWGGPTDTQYF. The CDR3, as DNA: TGTGCCAGCAGTCCGTGGGGGGGCCCGACAGATACGCAGTATTTT. The gene calls are TRBV3-1 and TRBJ2-3; TRBD2 is a possible D gene (7 bases). Germline V gives CDR1 LGHDT, CDR2 YNNKEL (reference sequence). With 6 bases removed from V and 3 bases from J, the gap between germline ends came to 16 bases. There are 15 residues in the CDR3.

Many counts were recorded for this clonotype. V usage is TRBV12-3 or TRBV12-4 and J usage is TRBJ2-7; 12 bases line up with TRBD2. J was trimmed by 3 bases and V by 6 bases; bases with no gene match: 3. The CDR3 length is 14 residues. DNA for the CDR3: TGTGCCAGCAGCCCACTAGCGGGAGGCTACGAGCAGTACTTC. It encodes CASSPLAGGYEQYF.

This clonotype was detected only once. The J gene is TRBJ2-7, the V gene TRBV10-3; 7 positions match TRBD1. Germline V gene data show CDR1 as ENHRY and CDR2 as SYGVKD. Trimming at V came to 4 bases and at J to 2 bases, leaving 2 bases not matched to a gene. This CDR3 contains 13 residues. The CDR3 region is CAISAGTAYEQYF. DNA for the CDR3: TGTGCCATCAGTGCCGGGACAGCCTACGAGCAGTACTTC.

This clonotype was counted ten times or more. The CDR3 bases are TGTGCCAGCAGCTTAGGGAACCCAACTCCCGGGGAGCTGTTTTTT. It is translated as CASSLGNPTPGELFF. The chain has TRBV11-2 and TRBJ2-2, with D unresolved. V lost 1 base and J 6 bases, leaving 12 bases between the germline ends. CDR3 length equals 15 residues. Germline V gives CDR1 SGHAT, CDR2 FQNNGV.

There are many counts of this clonotype. The CDR3 is CSVDRGLTGELFF. In nucleotides, the CDR3 is TGCAGCGTTGACAGGGGGCTGACCGGGGAGCTGTTTTTT. This chain joins TRBV29-1 and TRBJ2-2, with TRBD1 identical over 8 bases. Germline lookup yields CDR1 SQVTM and CDR2 ANQGSEA. CDR3 length: 13 amino acids. Unmatched junction bases numbered 2, after V lost 3 bases and J lost 5 bases.

CDR3 amino acids: CASSPARELFF. In DNA form, the CDR3 reads TGTGCCAGCAGTCCCGCCAGGGAGCTGTTTTTT. The chain recombines TRBV11-2 with TRBJ2-2; D is ambiguous. The V end was cut by 6 bases, the J end by 9 bases, with 8 bases between. The CDR3 extends over 11 amino acids. Germline V gene lookup returns CDR1 SGHAT and CDR2 FQNNGV. The variable domain in full, with the rest retrieved from reference TRBV11-2 and TRBJ2-2, is EAGVAQSPRYKIIEKRQSVAFWCNPISGHATLYWYQQILGQGPKLLIQFQNNGVVDDSQLPKDRFSAERLKGVDSTLKIQPAKLEDSAVYLCASSPARELFFGEGSRLTVL.

This clonotype was picked up a small number of times. The CDR3 protein is CASSQQGWYGQFF. As DNA, the CDR3 is TGTGCCAGCAGCCAACAGGGGTGGTACGGGCAGTTCTTC. V is TRBV28 and J is TRBJ2-1; TRBD1 aligns across 7 bases. The CDR3 sequence is 13 residues long. Germline CDR1 is MDHEN and CDR2 is SYDVKM. The V gene end was trimmed by 6 bases and the J gene end by 12 bases; junction bases not matched to a gene: 11.

This chain links TRBV2 with TRBJ1-1, with 8 bases fitting TRBD1. The CDR3 loop spans 18 amino acids. V gave up 5 bases and J gave up 4 bases; unmatched junction bases: 18. Germline CDR1 is SNHLY and CDR2 is FYNNEI. CDR3 DNA: TGTGCCAGCAGTTCATCCCCGGAGCCAGGGGGCTGGGGCACTGAAGCTTTCTTT. Its protein is CASSSSPEPGGWGTEAFF.

The gene calls are TRBV27 and TRBJ1-5, with D perhaps matching TRBD1 (5 bases). Germline loops: CDR1 MNHEY, CDR2 SMNVEV (reference sequence). CDR3 length equals 15 residues. V was clipped by 4 bases and J by 0 bases, with 10 bases between them. CDR3 amino acids: CASSSGTNSNQPQHF. CDR3 DNA: TGTGCCAGCAGTTCCGGGACTAATAGCAATCAGCCCCAGCATTTT.

This rearrangement joins TRBV7-8 to TRBJ2-2; TRBD2 might be the D (5 bases). Germline CDR1 and CDR2: SGHVS and FQNEAQ. The V end was cut by 4 bases, the J end by 2 bases, with 14 bases between. The CDR3 runs 16 residues. This chain's CDR3 is CASSSPGRLNTGELFF. In DNA, the CDR3 is TGTGCCAGCAGCTCCCCCGGGCGACTAAACACCGGGGAGCTGTTTTTT.

The J gene is TRBJ1-2, the V gene TRBV20-1; no reliable D call. Germline CDR1 reads DFQATT; CDR2 reads SNEGSKA (reference sequence). The V end lost 0 bases, the J end lost 4 bases, and 15 bases lay between the germline ends. The CDR3 is 15 residues long. The CDR3 coding sequence is TGCAGTGCTAGAGACCCGCTTTGGACCCTCTATGGCTACACCTTC. Translating gives CSARDPLWTLYGYTF.

This chain connects TRBV4-2 to TRBJ2-3; 7 positions agree with TRBD1. This CDR3 is 18 amino acids long. V shed 2 bases, J shed 1 base, and the junction held 12 bases outside the gene matches. In germline, CDR1 is LGHNA, CDR2 YNFKEQ. CDR3 protein: CASSQPEQGFFGTDTQYF. The CDR3 nucleotides read TGTGCCAGCAGCCAACCGGAACAGGGGTTTTTTGGCACAGATACGCAGTATTTT.

In this sample, this clonotype turned up a few times. The rearrangement uses TRBV27 and TRBJ2-7; TRBD2 aligns across 8 bases. Germline V gene data show CDR1 as MNHEY and CDR2 as SMNVEV (reference sequence). The CDR3 is 13 residues long. V lost 5 bases, J lost 3 bases, and 3 bases stayed unmatched. The CDR3 DNA reads as TGTGCCAGCAGTATGACTAGCGTCTACGAGCAGTACTTC. Its protein product is CASSMTSVYEQYF.

This clonotype was picked up a small number of times. The chain is built from TRBV11-2 and TRBJ1-4; D not certain. Trimming shortened V by 0 bases and J by 7 bases, and 18 bases separated the two germline ends. Germline V gives CDR1 SGHAT, CDR2 FQNNGV. CDR3 length: 17 residues. In DNA form, the CDR3 reads TGTGCCAGCAGCTTAGAAGTAGGAGGCTCTCCCCGTGAAAAACTGTTTTTT. It translates to CASSLEVGGSPREKLFF. The variable domain in full, completed from reference TRBV11-2 and TRBJ1-4, reads EAGVAQSPRYKIIEKRQSVAFWCNPISGHATLYWYQQILGQGPKLLIQFQNNGVVDDSQLPKDRFSAERLKGVDSTLKIQPAKLEDSAVYLCASSLEVGGSPREKLFFGSGTQLSVL.

This clonotype was recorded a few times. The chain employs TRBV11-3 and TRBJ2-3, with 7 bases matching TRBD2. The CDR3 has 15 residues. The germline gives CDR1 SGHNT, CDR2 YENEEA. The V segment lost 2 bases and the J segment 1 base; nucleotides outside the gene matches: 3. The CDR3 here is CASSLRGSGTDTQYF. Written as DNA, the CDR3 is TGTGCCAGCAGCTTACGCGGGAGTGGCACAGATACGCAGTATTTT.